The 8 T cell receptor beta chains presented below share a single source sample, sequenced in a study of blood T cell repertoires in COVID-19. The method was immunoSEQ multiplex PCR; TCRdb's version includes in-frame clones alone and lacks a portion of them. The table lists 320,000 or so clones, 89% of them singletons. The specimen was PBMCs or T cells enriched from blood (not recorded which). Every receptor here comes from a man between 60 and 70 years old who had recovered from COVID-19.

CDR3 loop: CASSNRVDGYTF. For the CDR3, the DNA is TGTGCCAGTAGTAACAGGGTCGATGGCTACACCTTC. The gene calls are TRBV19 and TRBJ1-2, with D maybe TRBD1 (6 bases). This CDR3 is built from 12 residues. CDR1 is LNHDA and CDR2 is SQIVND in the germline V gene (reference sequence). V lost 4 bases and J lost 6, with 9 bases in between.

This chain joins TRBV6-1 and TRBJ2-1; D gene ambiguous. The CDR3 runs to 15 residues. Germline V CDR1 and CDR2: MNHNS, SASEGT. Trimming removed 3 bases at V and 8 bases at J, with 17 bases between. CDR3 sequence reads: CASSEIVVPYYEQFF. CDR3 bases: TGTGCCAGCAGTGAGATAGTTGTACCATATTATGAGCAGTTCTTC.

This chain uses TRBV27 with TRBJ2-3, with 8 bases fitting TRBD2. V was clipped by 0 bases and J by 3 bases; unmatched bases: 5. This CDR3 region has 16 residues. CDR1 is MNHEY, CDR2 SMNVEV, per germline (reference sequence). DNA of the CDR3: TGTGCCAGCAGTTTATCAGCGGGAGTCGGTACAGATACGCAGTATTTT. Protein product: CASSLSAGVGTDTQYF.

This clone has just one count. Within the sample, other DNA sequences also encode this same CDR3. The chain joins TRBV5-1 to TRBJ2-1; D uncertain. With 0 bases removed from V and 0 bases from J, the gap between germline ends came to 7 bases. The CDR3 has 15 amino acids. The germline V gene encodes CDR1 SGHRS and CDR2 YFSETQ. The CDR3 loop reads CASSLAASSYNEQFF. CDR3 bases: TGCGCCAGCAGCTTGGCCGCCAGCTCCTACAATGAGCAGTTCTTC.

The rearrangement joins TRBV3-1 (or the pseudogene TRBV3-2) to TRBJ2-2; TRBD1 is a possible D gene (6 bases). Germline V gene data show CDR1 as LGHDT and CDR2 as YNNKEL (reference sequence). Deletions cut 3 bases from V and 1 base from J, with 9 bases between. CDR3 length equals 15 residues. The CDR3 region is CASSQGHLNTGELFF. Here the CDR3 DNA reads TGTGCCAGCAGCCAGGGACACCTGAACACCGGGGAGCTGTTTTTT.

A remark on this clone: Distinct nucleotide sequences in the sample also encode this CDR3. The rearrangement uses TRBV10-2 and TRBJ2-7, with D possibly being TRBD2 (5 bases). V was clipped by 0 bases and J by 3 bases, with 9 bases between them. The CDR3 contains 14 residues. Germline CDR1 and CDR2: WSHSY and SAAADI. CDR3 nucleotide sequence: TGCGCCAGCAGTGAGTCGGCAGGAGGCTACGAGCAGTACTTC. Protein sequence: CASSESAGGYEQYF.

The chain is built from TRBV19 and TRBJ1-5; D is uncertain. The CDR3 has 16 residues. Germline CDR1 LNHDA, CDR2 SQIVND (reference sequence). Trimming cost V 1 base and J 1 base, with 11 bases left between them. CDR3 sequence: CASSIVGGESNQPQHF. CDR3 in DNA: TGTGCCAGTAGTATAGTTGGCGGGGAGAGCAATCAGCCCCAGCATTTT.

This clone showed up just once. J is TRBJ2-7 and V is TRBV5-6, with a weak D call TRBD1 (7 bases). The germline V and J ends were trimmed by 4 bases and 4 bases, with 18 bases remaining between them. This CDR3 has 15 amino acids. The germline V gene has CDR1 SGHDT and CDR2 YYEEEE. The CDR3 nucleotides are TGTGCCAGCAGCCCCGCCGCCAGGGGGGAATACGAGCAGTACTTC. Amino acids: CASSPAARGEYEQYF.